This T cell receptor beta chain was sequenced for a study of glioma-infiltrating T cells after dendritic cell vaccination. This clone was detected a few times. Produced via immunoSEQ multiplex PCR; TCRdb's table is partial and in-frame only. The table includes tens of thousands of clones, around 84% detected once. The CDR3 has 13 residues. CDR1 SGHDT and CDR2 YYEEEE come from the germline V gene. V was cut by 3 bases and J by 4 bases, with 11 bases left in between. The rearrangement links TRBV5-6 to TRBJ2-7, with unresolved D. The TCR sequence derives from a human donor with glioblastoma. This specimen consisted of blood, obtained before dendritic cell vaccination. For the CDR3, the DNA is TGTGCCAGCAGCTGGATCTCAGGATACGAGCAGTACTTC. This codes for CASSWISGYEQYF.